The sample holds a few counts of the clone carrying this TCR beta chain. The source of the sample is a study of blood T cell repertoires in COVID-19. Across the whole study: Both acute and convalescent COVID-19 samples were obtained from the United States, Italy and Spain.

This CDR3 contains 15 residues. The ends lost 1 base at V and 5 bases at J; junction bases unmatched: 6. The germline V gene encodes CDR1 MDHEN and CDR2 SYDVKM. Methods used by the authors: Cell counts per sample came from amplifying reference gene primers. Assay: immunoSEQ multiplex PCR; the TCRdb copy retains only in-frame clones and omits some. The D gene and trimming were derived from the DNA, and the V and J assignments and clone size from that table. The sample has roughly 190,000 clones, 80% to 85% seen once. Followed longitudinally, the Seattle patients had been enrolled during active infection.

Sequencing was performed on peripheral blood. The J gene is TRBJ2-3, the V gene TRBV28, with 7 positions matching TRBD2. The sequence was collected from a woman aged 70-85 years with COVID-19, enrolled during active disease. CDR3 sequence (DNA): TGTGCCAGCAGTTTATCAGGGACTACTAAAGATACGCAGTATTTT. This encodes CASSLSGTTKDTQYF.